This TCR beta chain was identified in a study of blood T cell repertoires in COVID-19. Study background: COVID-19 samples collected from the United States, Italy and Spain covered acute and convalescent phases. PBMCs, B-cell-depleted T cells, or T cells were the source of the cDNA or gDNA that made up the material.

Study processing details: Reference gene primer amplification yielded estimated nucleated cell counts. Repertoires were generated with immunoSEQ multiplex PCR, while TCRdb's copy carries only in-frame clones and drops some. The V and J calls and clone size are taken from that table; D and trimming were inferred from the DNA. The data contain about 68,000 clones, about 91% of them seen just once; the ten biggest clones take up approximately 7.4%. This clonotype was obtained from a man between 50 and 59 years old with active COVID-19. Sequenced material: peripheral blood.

CDR3 sequence: CASSPKGIGTEAFF. The CDR3 DNA reads TGTGCCAGCAGCCCAAAGGGGATAGGGACTGAAGCTTTCTTT. V usage is TRBV6-5 and J usage is TRBJ1-1, with D perhaps TRBD1 (5 bases). With 6 bases removed from V and 5 bases from J, the gap between germline ends came to 16 bases. The germline gives CDR1 MNHEY, CDR2 SVGAGI. CDR3 length: 14 amino acids.